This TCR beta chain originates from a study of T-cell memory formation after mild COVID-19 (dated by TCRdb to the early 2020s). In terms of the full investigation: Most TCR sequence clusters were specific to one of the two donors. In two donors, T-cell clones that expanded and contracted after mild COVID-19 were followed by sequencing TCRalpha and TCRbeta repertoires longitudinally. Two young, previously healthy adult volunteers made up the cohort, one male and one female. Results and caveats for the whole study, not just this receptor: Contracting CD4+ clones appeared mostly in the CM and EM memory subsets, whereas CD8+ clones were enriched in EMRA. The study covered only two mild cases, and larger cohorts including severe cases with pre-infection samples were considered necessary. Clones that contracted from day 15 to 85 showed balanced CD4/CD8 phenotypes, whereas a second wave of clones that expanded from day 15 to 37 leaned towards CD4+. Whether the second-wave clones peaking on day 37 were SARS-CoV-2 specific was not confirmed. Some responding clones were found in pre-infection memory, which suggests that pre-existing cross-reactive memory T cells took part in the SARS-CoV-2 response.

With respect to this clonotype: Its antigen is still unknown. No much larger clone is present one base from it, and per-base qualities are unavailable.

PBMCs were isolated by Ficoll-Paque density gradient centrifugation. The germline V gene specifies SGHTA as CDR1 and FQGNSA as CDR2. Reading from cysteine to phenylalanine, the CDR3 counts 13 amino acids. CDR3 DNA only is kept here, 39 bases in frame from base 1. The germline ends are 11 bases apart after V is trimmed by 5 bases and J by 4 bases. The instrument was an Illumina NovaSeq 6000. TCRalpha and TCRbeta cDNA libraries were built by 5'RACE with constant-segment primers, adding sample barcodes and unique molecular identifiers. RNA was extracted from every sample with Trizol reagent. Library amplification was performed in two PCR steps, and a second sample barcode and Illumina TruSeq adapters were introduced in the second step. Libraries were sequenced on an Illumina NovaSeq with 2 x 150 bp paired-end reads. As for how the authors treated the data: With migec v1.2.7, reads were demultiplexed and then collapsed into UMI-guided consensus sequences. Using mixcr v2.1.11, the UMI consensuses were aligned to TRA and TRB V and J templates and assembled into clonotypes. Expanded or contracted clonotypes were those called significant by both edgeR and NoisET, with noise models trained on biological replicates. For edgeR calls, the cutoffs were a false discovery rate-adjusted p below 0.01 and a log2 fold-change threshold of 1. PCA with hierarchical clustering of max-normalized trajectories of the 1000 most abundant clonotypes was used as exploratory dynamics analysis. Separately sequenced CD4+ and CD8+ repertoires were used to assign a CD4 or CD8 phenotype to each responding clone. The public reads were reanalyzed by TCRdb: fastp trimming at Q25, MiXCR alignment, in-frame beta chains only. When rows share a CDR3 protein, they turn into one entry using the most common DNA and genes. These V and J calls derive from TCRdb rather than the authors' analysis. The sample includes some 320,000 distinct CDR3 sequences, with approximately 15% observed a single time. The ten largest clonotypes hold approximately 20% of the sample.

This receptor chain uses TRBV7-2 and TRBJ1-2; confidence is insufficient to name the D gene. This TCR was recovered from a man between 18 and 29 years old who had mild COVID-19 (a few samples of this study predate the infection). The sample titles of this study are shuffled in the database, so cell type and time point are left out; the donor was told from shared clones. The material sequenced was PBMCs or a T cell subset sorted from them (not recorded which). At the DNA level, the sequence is TGTGCCAGCAGCCAAGGGAGTCTCTATGGCTACACCTTC. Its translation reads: CASSQGSLYGYTF. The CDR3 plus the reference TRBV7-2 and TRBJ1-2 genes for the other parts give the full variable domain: GAGVSQSPSNKVTEKGKDVELRCDPISGHTALYWYRQSLGQGLEFLIYFQGNSAPDKSGLPSDRFSAERTGGSVSTLTIQRTQQEDSAVYLCASSQGSLYGYTFGSGTRLTVV.